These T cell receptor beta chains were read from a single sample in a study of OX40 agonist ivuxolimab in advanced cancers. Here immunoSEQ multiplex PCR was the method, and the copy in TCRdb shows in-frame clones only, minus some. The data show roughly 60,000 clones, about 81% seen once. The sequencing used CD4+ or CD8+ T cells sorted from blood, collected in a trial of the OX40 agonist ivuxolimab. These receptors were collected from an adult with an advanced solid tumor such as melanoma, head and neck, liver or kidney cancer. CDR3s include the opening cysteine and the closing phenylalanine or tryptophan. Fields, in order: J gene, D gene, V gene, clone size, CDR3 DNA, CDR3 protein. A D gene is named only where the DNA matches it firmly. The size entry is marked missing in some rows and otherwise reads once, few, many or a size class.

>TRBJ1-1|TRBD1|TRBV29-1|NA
TGCAGCGTAACCTGGACAGGGTACACTGAAGCTTTCTTT
CSVTWTGYTEAFF
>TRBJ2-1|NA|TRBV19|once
TGTGCCAGTAGTACCGGGGGCGCGGTGAATGAGCAGTTCTTC
CASSTGGAVNEQFF
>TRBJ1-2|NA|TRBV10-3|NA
TGTGCCATCAGTGAGCTTTCGTTCGGTGGCTACACCTTC
CAISELSFGGYTF
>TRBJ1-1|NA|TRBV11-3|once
TGTGCCAGCAGCTTAAGCGGAAAAGAAGCTTTCTTT
CASSLSGKEAFF
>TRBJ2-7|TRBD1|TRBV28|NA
TGTGCCAGCAGTCACCTTGGACAGGGGAAATTTAGATTCAGATACGAGCAGTACTTC
CASSHLGQGKFRFRYEQYF
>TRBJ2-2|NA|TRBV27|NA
TGTGCCAGCAGTTGGGCGGGCAGGGTGTCCGGGGAGCTGTTTTTT
CASSWAGRVSGELFF
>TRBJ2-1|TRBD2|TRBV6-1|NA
TGTGCCAGCAGTGATACTAGCGGGAGCTCAAGATCCTACAATGAGCAGTTCTTC
CASSDTSGSSRSYNEQFF
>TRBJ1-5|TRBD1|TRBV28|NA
TGTGCCAGCACCGTCTCCCCGGGACAGGGTGACGATAGCAATCAGCCCCAGCATTTT
CASTVSPGQGDDSNQPQHF
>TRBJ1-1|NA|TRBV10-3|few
TGTGCCATCAGTGGGGGGATGGACACTGAAGCTTTCTTT
CAISGGMDTEAFF
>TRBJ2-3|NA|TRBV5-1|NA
TGCGCCAGCAGCTTGGAGGGTAAGACGGGTACGCAGTATTTT
CASSLEGKTGTQYF
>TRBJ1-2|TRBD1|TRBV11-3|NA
TGTGCCAGCAGCCGACTACAGGGGGGTTATGGCTACACCTTC
CASSRLQGGYGYTF
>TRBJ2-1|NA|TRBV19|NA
TGTGCCAGTAGTATAGCAGGACAGCCGAGCTCCTACAATGAGCAGTTCTTC
CASSIAGQPSSYNEQFF
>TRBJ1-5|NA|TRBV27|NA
TGTGCCAGCAGTTTCCTCTCAGGGGTTGATCAGCCCCAGCATTTT
CASSFLSGVDQPQHF
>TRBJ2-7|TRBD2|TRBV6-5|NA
TGTGCCAGCAAGGAGGGGGCTAGCGGGGACTACGAGCAGTACTTC
CASKEGASGDYEQYF
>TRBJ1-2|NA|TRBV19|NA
TGTGCCAGTAGTATGGGAGGAGAACTATTTGGCTACACCTTC
CASSMGGELFGYTF
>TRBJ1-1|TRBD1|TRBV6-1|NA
TGTGCCACCGACAGGGGTAAGAACGCTGAAGCTTTCTTT
CATDRGKNAEAFF
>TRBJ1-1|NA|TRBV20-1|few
TGCAGTGCTTCGGACGGTGGGGGAGCTTTCTTT
CSASDGGGAFF
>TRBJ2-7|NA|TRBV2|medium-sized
TGTGCCAGCAGCGCCCAATTAGAAGGCGAGCAGTACTTC
CASSAQLEGEQYF
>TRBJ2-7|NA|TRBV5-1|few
TGCGCCAGCAGCTTGGGGGGGATACTATCCTACGAGCAGTACTTC
CASSLGGILSYEQYF
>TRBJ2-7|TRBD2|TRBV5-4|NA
TGTGCCAGCAGCGGAACGACTAGCGGGAGAGGGGGGGTATACGAGCAGTACTTC
CASSGTTSGRGGVYEQYF
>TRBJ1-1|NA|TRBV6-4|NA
TGTGCCAGCAGCGTAGACAGAAGCACTGAAGCTTTCTTT
CASSVDRSTEAFF
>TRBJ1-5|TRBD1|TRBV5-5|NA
TGTGCCAGCAGAGACAGGGCCCAGGCTAAGAGCAATCAGCCCCAGCATTTT
CASRDRAQAKSNQPQHF
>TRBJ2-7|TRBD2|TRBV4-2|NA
TGTGCCAGCAGCCAAGTTGCTCGGCGGGGGGCCTCCCACGAGCAGTACTTC
CASSQVARRGASHEQYF
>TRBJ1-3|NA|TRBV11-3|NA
TGTGCCAGCAGCTTACCCGGACCTGGAAACACCATATATTTT
CASSLPGPGNTIYF
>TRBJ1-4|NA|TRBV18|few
TGTGCCAGCTCACCACAGCAGGGAGTGGTTGGGGAAAAACTGTTTTTT
CASSPQQGVVGEKLFF
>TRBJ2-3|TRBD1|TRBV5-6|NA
TGTGCCAGCAGCTTGGTAGGGGGCGCTCGGACAGATACGCAGTATTTT
CASSLVGGARTDTQYF
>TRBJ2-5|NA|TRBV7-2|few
TGTGCCAGCAGCACGGCGACTAGTCCTTCTTGGGAGACCCAGTACTTC
CASSTATSPSWETQYF
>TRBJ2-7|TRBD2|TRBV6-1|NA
TGTGCCTCCCTTAGCGGGATGGGCTACGAGCAGTACTTC
CASLSGMGYEQYF
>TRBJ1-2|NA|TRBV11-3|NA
TGTGCCAGCCTCCCATCCCACACAGCAGGGGTTAATGGCTACACCTTC
CASLPSHTAGVNGYTF
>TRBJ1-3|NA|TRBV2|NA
TGTGCCAGCAGTGTTGGGTTAGGAAACACCATATATTTT
CASSVGLGNTIYF
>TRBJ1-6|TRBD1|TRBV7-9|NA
TGTGCCAGCAACACAGGGGGCTCCTATAATTCACCCCTCCACTTT
CASNTGGSYNSPLHF
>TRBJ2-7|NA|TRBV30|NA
TGTGCCTGGAGTGTACTAGGAGTTGCCTACGAGCAGTACTTC
CAWSVLGVAYEQYF
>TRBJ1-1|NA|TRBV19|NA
TGTGCCAGTAGTTATATACGGGGGGCGGCTGAAGCTTTCTTT
CASSYIRGAAEAFF
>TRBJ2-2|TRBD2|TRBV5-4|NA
TGTGCCAGCAGCTGGGGACTAGCGGGAAACACCGGGGAGCTGTTTTTT
CASSWGLAGNTGELFF
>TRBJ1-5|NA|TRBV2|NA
TGTGCCAGCAGGTCGGGTCCCCAGGGAAGCAATCAGCCCCAGCATTTT
CASRSGPQGSNQPQHF
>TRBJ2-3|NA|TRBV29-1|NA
TGCAGCGTTGAAGATGGCGCAGATACGCAGTATTTT
CSVEDGADTQYF
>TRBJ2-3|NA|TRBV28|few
TGTGCCAGCAGTTTGCCGTTACTCGCCATGACCTACACAGATACGCAGTATTTT
CASSLPLLAMTYTDTQYF
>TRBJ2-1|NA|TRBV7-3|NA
TGTGCCAGCAGCTTAGGGAGCGGAACCTACAATGAGCAGTTCTTC
CASSLGSGTYNEQFF
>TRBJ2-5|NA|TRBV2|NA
TGTGCCAGCAGTAATGACCCGGGACTGGGAGAGACCCAGTACTTC
CASSNDPGLGETQYF
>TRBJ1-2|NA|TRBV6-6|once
TGTGCCAGCAGTTCCCCCGGAGACGGCTACACCTTC
CASSSPGDGYTF
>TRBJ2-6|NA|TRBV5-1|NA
TGCGCCAGCAGGCCTGAGGAGTCTGGGGCCAACGTCCTGACTTTC
CASRPEESGANVLTF
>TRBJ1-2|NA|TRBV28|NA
TGTGCCAGCAGTACCACTTATGGCTACACCTTC
CASSTTYGYTF
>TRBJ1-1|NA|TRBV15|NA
TGTGCCACCAGCAGAGATGCAGGGGCAAGCACTGAAGCTTTCTTT
CATSRDAGASTEAFF
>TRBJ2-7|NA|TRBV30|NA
TGTGCCTGCATTTCTCAGCGGAGCTCCTACGAGCAGTACTTC
CACISQRSSYEQYF
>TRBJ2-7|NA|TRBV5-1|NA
TGCGCCAGCAGCTGGGGGACTGGATCCTACTCCTACGAGCAGTACTTC
CASSWGTGSYSYEQYF
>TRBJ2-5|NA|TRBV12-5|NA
TGTGCTAGTGGTTTAGGGCCTATATCCGTGGTCAACTTC
CASGLGPISVVNF
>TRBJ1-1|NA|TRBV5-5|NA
TGTGCCAGCAGCTTGGCCGGGGGCCCCGGAATGAACACTGAAGCTTTCTTT
CASSLAGGPGMNTEAFF
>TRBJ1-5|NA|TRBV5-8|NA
TGTGCCAGCAGCTTCCAGGCCAATCAGCCCCAGCATTTT
CASSFQANQPQHF
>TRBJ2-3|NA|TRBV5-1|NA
TGCGCCAGCAGCTTGGTGGTAGATACGCAGTATTTT
CASSLVVDTQYF
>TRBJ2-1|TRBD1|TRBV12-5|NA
TGTGCTAGTGGACTGGACAGGGTGGTCGATGAGCAGTTCTTC
CASGLDRVVDEQFF
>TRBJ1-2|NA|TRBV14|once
TGTGCCAGCAGCCACCTTGGGGGGGGGCTGGTTGGCTACACCTTC
CASSHLGGGLVGYTF
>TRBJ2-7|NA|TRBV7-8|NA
TGTGCCAGCAGGGAGGGGGAGTCCTTAGCCTACGAGCAGTACTTC
CASREGESLAYEQYF
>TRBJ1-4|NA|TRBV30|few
TGTGCCTGGAGTGTCGGCGAAAAACTGTTTTTT
CAWSVGEKLFF
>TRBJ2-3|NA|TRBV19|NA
TGTGCCAGTAGTATAGGGGCCGCCACAGATACGCAGTATTTT
CASSIGAATDTQYF
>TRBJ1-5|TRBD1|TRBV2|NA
TGTGCCAGCAGGACAGGGTTGAGCAATCAGCCCCAGCATTTT
CASRTGLSNQPQHF
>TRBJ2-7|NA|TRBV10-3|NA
TGTGCCATCAGTAATACGGCCAGAACCTCCTACGAGCAGTACTTC
CAISNTARTSYEQYF
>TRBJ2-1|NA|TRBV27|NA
TGTGCCAGCAGTACAGACAGGTTCCAGAGCTCCTACAATGAGCAGTTCTTC
CASSTDRFQSSYNEQFF
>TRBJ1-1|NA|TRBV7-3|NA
TGTGCCAGCAGCTCGACAGTTGGAGTTTTGAACACTGAAGCTTTCTTT
CASSSTVGVLNTEAFF
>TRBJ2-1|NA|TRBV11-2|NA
TGTGCCAGCAGCCCGATAGTGAGCGGGTACAATGAGCAGTTCTTC
CASSPIVSGYNEQFF